This T cell receptor beta chain was recovered during a study of blood T cell repertoires in COVID-19. Study overall: Sites in the United States, Italy and Spain provided acute and convalescent COVID-19 samples. PBMCs, B-cell-depleted T cells, or T cells were the source of the cDNA or gDNA that made up the material.

Losses at the gene ends were 7 bases for V and 5 bases for J; bases not matched to a gene: 13. Germline V gene lookup returns CDR1 LNHDA and CDR2 SQIVND (reference sequence). CDR3 length: 15 residues. In the original processing: For nucleated cells, counts were estimated from reference gene primer amplification. Method: immunoSEQ multiplex PCR; TCRdb's copy keeps in-frame clones and lacks some. That table supplies the V and J calls and clone size; D and trimming were determined from the DNA. The sample records over 150,000 clones, roughly 84% being singletons. Sequenced sample: peripheral blood. The chain uses TRBV19 and TRBJ1-1; 7 bases match TRBD1. The source is a man between 65 and 80 years old with active or convalescent COVID-19. This chain's CDR3 is CASKPMGDSRTEAFF. Here the CDR3 DNA reads TGTGCCAGTAAACCCATGGGGGACAGTCGGACTGAAGCTTTCTTT.